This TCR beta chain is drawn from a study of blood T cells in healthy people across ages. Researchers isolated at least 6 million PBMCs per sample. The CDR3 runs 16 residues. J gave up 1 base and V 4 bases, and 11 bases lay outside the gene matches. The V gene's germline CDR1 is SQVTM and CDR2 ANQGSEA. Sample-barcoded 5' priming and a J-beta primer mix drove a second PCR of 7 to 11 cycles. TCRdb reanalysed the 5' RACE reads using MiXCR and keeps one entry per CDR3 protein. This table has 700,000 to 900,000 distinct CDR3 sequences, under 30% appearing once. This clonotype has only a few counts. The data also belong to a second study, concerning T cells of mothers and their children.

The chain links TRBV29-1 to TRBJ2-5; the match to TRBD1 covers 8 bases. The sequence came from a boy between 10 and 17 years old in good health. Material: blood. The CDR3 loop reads CSVVRSRTGSQETQYF. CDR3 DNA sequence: TGCAGCGTTGTCCGTTCGCGGACAGGGAGCCAAGAGACCCAGTACTTC.